The rows below give T cell receptor beta chains drawn from one sample of a study of breast tumors, draining lymph nodes, adjacent tissues. MiXCR was run by TCRdb on the multiplex PCR reads, yielding one entry per CDR3 protein. The data show about 89,000 distinct CDR3 sequences, with roughly 29% seen just once and 8% to 9% held by the top ten. Source material: axillary lymph node tissue. These TCRs come from a female donor with breast cancer. Some clones in this sample may be carry-over from other donors' samples. Both conserved end residues are trimmed from each CDR3. A D gene is named only where the DNA matches it firmly. Clone sizes are given selectively: once, few, many, or a class where the clone is expanded.

J gene: TRBJ2-3; V gene: TRBV12-3/TRBV12-4; clone size: many; D gene: TRBD2; CDR3 protein: ASTGTSGTDTQY
J gene: TRBJ2-1; V gene: TRBV20-1; clone size: -; D gene: TRBD2; CDR3 protein: SAISSGSYNEQF
J gene: TRBJ1-5; V gene: TRBV15; clone size: -; D gene: -; CDR3 protein: ATSRRNQPQH
J gene: TRBJ2-2; V gene: TRBV11-3; clone size: few; D gene: TRBD1; CDR3 protein: ASSLFGQDGELF
J gene: TRBJ2-2; V gene: TRBV19; clone size: many; D gene: -; CDR3 protein: AGAIGGELF
J gene: TRBJ1-2; V gene: TRBV20-1; clone size: -; D gene: -; CDR3 protein: SARLGGDLNYGYT
J gene: TRBJ2-3; V gene: TRBV11-2; clone size: many; D gene: -; CDR3 protein: ASSPLEGSGTDTQY
J gene: TRBJ2-5; V gene: TRBV7-9; clone size: many; D gene: -; CDR3 protein: ASSQGLEETQY
J gene: TRBJ2-3; V gene: TRBV7-2; clone size: many; D gene: -; CDR3 protein: ASSLDRVADTQY
J gene: TRBJ1-1; V gene: TRBV9; clone size: few; D gene: -; CDR3 protein: ASSVLPGGRNTEAF
J gene: TRBJ2-1; V gene: TRBV2; clone size: many; D gene: TRBD2; CDR3 protein: ACYSGRVGSYNEQF
J gene: TRBJ2-1; V gene: TRBV20-1; clone size: many; D gene: TRBD2; CDR3 protein: SAPRTSGYNEQF
J gene: TRBJ2-1; V gene: TRBV19; clone size: many; D gene: TRBD2; CDR3 protein: ASSMAGTSGSYNEQF
J gene: TRBJ2-5; V gene: TRBV6-2/TRBV6-3; clone size: many; D gene: -; CDR3 protein: ASSRRTRGETQY
J gene: TRBJ2-3; V gene: TRBV6-1; clone size: -; D gene: TRBD2; CDR3 protein: ASSEGYGTSGDTQY
J gene: TRBJ2-2; V gene: TRBV19; clone size: many; D gene: -; CDR3 protein: ASTNPGTPNTGELF
J gene: TRBJ2-7; V gene: TRBV6-1; clone size: many; D gene: -; CDR3 protein: ASSLEFGYEQY
J gene: TRBJ1-3; V gene: TRBV12-3/TRBV12-4; clone size: many; D gene: -; CDR3 protein: ASSSPSGGYTIY
J gene: TRBJ2-3; V gene: TRBV28; clone size: -; D gene: -; CDR3 protein: ASVVGRTGTQY
J gene: TRBJ2-1; V gene: TRBV5-1; clone size: many; D gene: -; CDR3 protein: ASSLYPAGREQF
J gene: TRBJ2-5; V gene: TRBV2; clone size: many; D gene: -; CDR3 protein: ASSEWDLPLLARLWQETQY
J gene: TRBJ2-7; V gene: TRBV28; clone size: many; D gene: TRBD2; CDR3 protein: ASSLRLAGRYEQY
J gene: TRBJ1-4; V gene: TRBV5-6; clone size: many; D gene: -; CDR3 protein: ASSFGDAGEKLF